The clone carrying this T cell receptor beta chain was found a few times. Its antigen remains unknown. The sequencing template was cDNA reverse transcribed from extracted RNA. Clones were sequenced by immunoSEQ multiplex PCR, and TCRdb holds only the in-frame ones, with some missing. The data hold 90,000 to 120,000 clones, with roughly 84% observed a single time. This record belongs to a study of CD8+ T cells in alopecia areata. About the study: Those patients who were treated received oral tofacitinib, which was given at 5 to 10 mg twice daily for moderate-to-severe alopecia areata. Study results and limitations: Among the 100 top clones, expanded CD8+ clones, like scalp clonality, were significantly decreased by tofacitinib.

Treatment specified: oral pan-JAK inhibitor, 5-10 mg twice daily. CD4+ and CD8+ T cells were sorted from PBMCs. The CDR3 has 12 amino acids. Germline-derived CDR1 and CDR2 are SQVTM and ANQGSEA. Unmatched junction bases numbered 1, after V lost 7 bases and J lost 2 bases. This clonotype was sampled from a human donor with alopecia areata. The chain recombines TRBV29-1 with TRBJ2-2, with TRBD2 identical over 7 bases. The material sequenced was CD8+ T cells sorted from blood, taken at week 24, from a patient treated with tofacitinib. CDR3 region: CSAGGNTGELFF. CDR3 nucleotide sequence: TGCAGCGCGGGGGGAAACACCGGGGAGCTGTTTTTT.